This TCR beta chain was sequenced for a study of a mutant IDH1 vaccine in newly diagnosed glioma. Turning to this clone: Its antigen is still unknown.

Per the germline V gene, CDR1 is SGDLS and CDR2 is YYNGEE. Trimming pared 4 bases from V and 5 bases from J, leaving 13 bases between. The CDR3 is made up of 13 amino acids. Clones were read by immunoSEQ multiplex PCR, and TCRdb kept only the in-frame ones, dropping some. This sample has roughly 40,000 clones, with approximately 89% found just once. Time point defined: week 5, during vaccination. Doses of 300 ug of mutant IDH1 20-mer peptide were given with topical imiquimod. The sample here was PBMCs, taken from a glioma patient whose treatment included an IDH1 peptide vaccine. The TCR sequence derives from a middle-aged man with glioma. V usage is TRBV9 and J usage is TRBJ2-7; D gene uncertain. The CDR3 DNA follows: TGTGCCAGCAGCCCCCGGACCCGCGACGAGCAGTACTTC. Its translation: CASSPRTRDEQYF.